The T cell receptor (beta chain) described here comes from a study of T cell responses to AZD1222 COVID-19 vaccine. Regarding the study as a whole: In all cases, repertoires were sampled only after the peak T cell response. CD4 TCRs covered the whole spike, strongest at regions 160-218 and 743-854.

The data were produced by immunoSEQ multiplex PCR, yet TCRdb's version contains in-frame clones alone and is incomplete. The sample has some 50,000 clones; about nine tenths are singletons. Details on this clone: Its antigen is not identified.

V dropped 3 bases and J dropped 4; count of bases not matched to a gene: 8. This CDR3 is built from 16 residues. CDR1 SGHDN and CDR2 FVKESK come from the germline V gene. This receptor was obtained from an adult who received the AZD1222 COVID-19 vaccine. The chain is built from TRBV14 and TRBJ1-4; 7 bases fit TRBD1. The source was peripheral blood, collected 28 days after the second AZD1222 dose. CDR3 protein: CASSQATGTVNEKLFF. The CDR3 DNA sequence: TGTGCCAGCAGCCAGGCCACCGGGACAGTTAATGAAAAACTGTTTTTT.